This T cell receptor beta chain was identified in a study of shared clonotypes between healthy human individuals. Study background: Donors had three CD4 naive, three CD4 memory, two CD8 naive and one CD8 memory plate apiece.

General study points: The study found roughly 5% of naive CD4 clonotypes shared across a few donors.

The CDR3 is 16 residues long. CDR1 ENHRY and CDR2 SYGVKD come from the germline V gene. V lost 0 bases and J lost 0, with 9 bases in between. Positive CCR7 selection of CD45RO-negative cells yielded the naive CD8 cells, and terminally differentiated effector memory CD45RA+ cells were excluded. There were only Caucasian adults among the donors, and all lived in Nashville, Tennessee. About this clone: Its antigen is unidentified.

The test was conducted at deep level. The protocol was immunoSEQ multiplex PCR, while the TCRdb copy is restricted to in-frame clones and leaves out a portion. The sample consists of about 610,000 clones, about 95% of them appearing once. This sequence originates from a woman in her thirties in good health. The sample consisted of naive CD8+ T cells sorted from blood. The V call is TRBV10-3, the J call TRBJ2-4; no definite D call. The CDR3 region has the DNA TGTGCCATCAGTGAGTCAGAGGTCAAAGCCAAAAACATTCAGTACTTC. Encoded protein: CAISESEVKAKNIQYF.